The clone carrying this T cell receptor (beta chain) was recorded at least ten times. This entry belongs to a study of human T cells and chemical hapten exposure. Time point reported: patch test 1, 2 weeks after DPC sensitization. The treatment was: therapeutic diphenylcyclopropenone sensitization with weekly scalp DPC. One entry per CDR3 protein results from TCRdb running MiXCR on the RACE reads. Among approximately 400,000 distinct CDR3 sequences, roughly 4.8% were seen once, and the ten largest hold over 2%. This CDR3 has 13 residues. Germline values: CDR1 SNHLY, CDR2 FYNNEI. Deletions cut 4 bases from V and 3 bases from J, with 9 bases between.

The chain employs TRBV2 and TRBJ1-1, with D maybe TRBD1 (5 bases). The source of this sequence is a woman aged 45-65 years with alopecia areata. Some clones in this sample may be carry-over from other donors' samples. The sequenced sample was whole blood, obtained in connection with sensitization to the hapten diphenylcyclopropenone (DPC). CDR3 region: CASSVPGHTEAFF. The DNA of the CDR3 is TGTGCCAGCAGTGTACCAGGGCACACTGAAGCTTTCTTT.